Presented here are 16 T cell receptor beta chains from one specimen sequenced in a study of T cells in Graves' hyperthyroidism and ophthalmopathy. TCR beta CDR3 sequences were amplified from RNA transcripts. A set of HTBI primers served as the primers for a first-round RT-PCR of the TCR CDR3. Using its own MiXCR run on the multiplex PCR reads, TCRdb lists one record per CDR3 protein. The sample has roughly 700,000 distinct CDR3 sequences; around 16% are singletons. The material sequenced was blood. These receptors originate from a man aged 45-65 years with Graves' hyperthyroidism.

There are a few counts of this clonotype. This chain links TRBV27 with TRBJ1-5; possibly TRBD1 for D (5 bases). The CDR3 length is 14 residues. Trimming left V 6 bases short and J 12 bases short, with 21 bases between. Germline CDR1 reads MNHEY; CDR2 reads SMNVEV (reference sequence). CDR3 amino acids: CASRKSGGLAIQHF. The DNA for the CDR3 is TGTGCCAGCAGGAAATCGGGGGGATTGGCGATCCAGCATTTT.

This clonotype was seen a handful of times. CDR3 in DNA: TGTGCCAGCAGTCCGGGACCAAAATTATCTGGGGCCAACGTCCTGACTTTC. It is translated as CASSPGPKLSGANVLTF. The chain uses TRBV6-1 and TRBJ2-6, with D perhaps TRBD1 or TRBD2 (5 bases each). Trimming stripped 5 bases from V and 1 base from J, with 15 bases between. The V gene's germline CDR1 is MNHNS and CDR2 SASEGT. There are 17 residues in the CDR3.

V and J are TRBV3-1 and TRBJ2-7, with 10 bases aligning to TRBD2. Germline trimming cut 4 bases from V and 3 bases from J; bases unmatched to any gene: 6. The CDR3 covers 15 residues. Germline V gene sequence: CDR1 LGHDT, CDR2 YNNKEL (reference sequence). CDR3 nucleotide sequence: TGTGCCAGCAGCCTAATGCTAGCGGGAGTCTACGAGCAGTACTTC. Translating it yields CASSLMLAGVYEQYF.

This clonotype was recorded at least ten times. The rearrangement uses TRBV12-3 or TRBV12-4 and TRBJ1-1, with TRBD1 identical over 7 bases. Losses at the gene ends were 5 bases for V and 3 bases for J; bases not matched to a gene: 6. CDR3 length: 14 amino acids. The CDR3 nucleotides read TGTGCCAGCAGTCCGACAGGGAGGGACACTGAAGCTTTCTTT. Protein: CASSPTGRDTEAFF.

The gene calls are TRBV11-2 and TRBJ2-5, with TRBD2 identical over 16 bases. V was clipped by 0 bases and J by 4 bases; unmatched bases: 5. CDR3 length equals 18 residues. Germline assignment: CDR1 SGHAT and CDR2 FQNNGV. This CDR3 reads CASSLEGLAGGLSETQYF. The CDR3 DNA sequence: TGTGCCAGCAGCTTAGAGGGACTAGCGGGAGGGTTGTCAGAGACCCAGTACTTC.

CDR3 nucleotides: TGTGCCAGTAGCATAATTACGAGCCCCTACAATGAGCAGTTCTTC. Translated: CASSIITSPYNEQFF. The chain joins TRBV19 to TRBJ2-1, with D uncertain. The CDR3 consists of 15 residues. Germline assignment: CDR1 LNHDA and CDR2 SQIVND (reference sequence). Between the trimmed V and J ends, which lost 6 bases and 2 bases, there was a span of 14 bases.

This clonotype appeared many times. DNA of the CDR3: TGTGCCAGTAGTATAGCAAATCAGCCCCAGCATTTT. Its translation is CASSIANQPQHF. This chain joins TRBV19 and TRBJ1-5; D is unclear. V lost 1 base and J 4 bases, leaving 2 bases between the germline ends. The V gene's germline CDR1 is LNHDA and CDR2 SQIVND (reference sequence). The CDR3 consists of 12 residues. The full variable domain, with the rest looked up from reference TRBV19 and TRBJ1-5, is DGGITQSPKYLFRKEGQNVTLSCEQNLNHDAMYWYRQDPGQGLRLIYYSQIVNDFQKGDIAEGYSVSREKKESFPLTVTSAQKNPTAFYLCASSIANQPQHFGDGTRLSIL.

The rearrangement links TRBV18 to TRBJ2-2; D is ambiguous. This CDR3 has 16 amino acids. Trimming cost V 2 bases and J 0 bases, with 10 bases left between them. From germline, CDR1 is KGHSH and CDR2 LQKENI. CDR3: CASSPSAGSNTGELFF. Here the CDR3 DNA reads TGTGCCAGCTCACCATCGGCAGGTTCGAACACCGGGGAGCTGTTTTTT.

This clonotype was observed many times. The chain recombines TRBV28 with TRBJ1-5; no clear D gene. Trimming cost V 4 bases and J 0 bases, with 10 bases left between them. This CDR3 region has 15 residues. CDR1 is MDHEN, CDR2 SYDVKM, per germline. CDR3 sequence: CASSSLGNSNQPQHF. The CDR3 bases are TGTGCCAGCAGTTCCCTGGGAAATAGCAATCAGCCCCAGCATTTT.

This clonotype was observed a few times. The V call is TRBV5-1, the J call TRBJ2-3; D remains unclear. The CDR3 spans 16 residues. Deletions cut 4 bases from V and 3 bases from J, with 18 bases between. Per the germline V gene, CDR1 is SGHRS and CDR2 is YFSETQ. The CDR3 DNA reads as TGCGCCAGCAGCCCCCGGCCAGAGGCAACAACAGATACGCAGTATTTT. As protein: CASSPRPEATTDTQYF.

A word on this clonotype: A much larger clone differs by one base, so this may be a read error. This rearrangement joins TRBV7-2 to TRBJ2-1; TRBD1 matches at 9 bases. Trimming removed 2 bases from V and 2 bases from J; junction bases left unmatched: 4. Germline V gene lookup returns CDR1 SGHTA and CDR2 FQGNSA. The CDR3 totals 16 residues. CDR3 sequence reads: CASSLKGQGTYNEQFF. CDR3 nucleotides: TGTGCCAGCAGCTTAAAGGGACAGGGCACCTACAATGAGCAGTTCTTC.

This clonotype was found many times. V usage is TRBV6-5 and J usage is TRBJ2-3; TRBD2 aligns across 9 bases. With V trimmed by 2 bases and J by 4 bases, 4 bases remained unmatched. The CDR3 spans 15 residues. Germline loops: CDR1 MNHEY, CDR2 SVGAGI. CDR3 bases: TGTGCCAGCAGTTACGTTAGCGGGAGCTCAGATACGCAGTATTTT. Amino acids: CASSYVSGSSDTQYF.

The chain is built from TRBV28 and TRBJ2-3; D gene uncertain. This CDR3 region has 12 residues. The germline gives CDR1 MDHEN, CDR2 SYDVKM. The V and J ends lost 4 bases and 5 bases respectively, with 7 bases between them. Written as DNA, the CDR3 is TGTGCCAGCAGTTACGCAATAGATACGCAGTATTTT. This encodes CASSYAIDTQYF.

This chain joins TRBV28 and TRBJ2-3, with D perhaps given as TRBD1 or TRBD2 (5 bases each). Germline lookup yields CDR1 MDHEN and CDR2 SYDVKM. The CDR3 has 15 amino acids. Trimming removed 3 bases at V and 1 base at J, with 11 bases between. CDR3 sequence: CASSFNGACTDTQYF. In DNA, the CDR3 is TGTGCCAGCAGTTTCAACGGGGCCTGCACAGATACGCAGTATTTT.

The CDR3 DNA reads TGTGCCAGCAGCCTGGGACAGGGAGGACTCGGGGACACTGAAGCTTTCTTT. It encodes CASSLGQGGLGDTEAFF. This sequence joins TRBV3-1 and TRBJ1-1, with 9 bases matching TRBD1. The ends lost 4 bases at V and 3 bases at J; junction bases unmatched: 12. This CDR3 contains 17 residues. The V gene's germline CDR1 is LGHDT and CDR2 YNNKEL (reference sequence).

The CDR3, as DNA: TGTGCCAGCTCACAAGGACAGGAGCAGCCCCAGCATTTT. This sequence encodes CASSQGQEQPQHF. J is TRBJ1-5 and V is TRBV18, with 7 bases that match TRBD1. The CDR3 sequence is 13 residues long. From germline, CDR1 is KGHSH and CDR2 LQKENI. V lost 4 bases to trimming and J lost 7 bases; unmatched junction nucleotides: 4.